A selection of T cell receptor beta chains follows, all from one sample in a study of shared clonotypes between healthy human individuals. Sequencing used immunoSEQ multiplex PCR; TCRdb keeps in-frame clones, though not all of them. The sample lists roughly 570,000 clones, roughly 98% seen once, with 0.25% to 0.35% in the top ten. The sample was naive CD8+ T cells sorted from blood. Receptors were obtained from a man aged 30 to 45 in good health. Each CDR3 is given with its conserved first and last residue. Fields, in order: CDR3 DNA, CDR3 protein, J gene, D gene, clone size, V gene. D genes are given only for firm matches. A row's size may be missing; if present it is once, few, many or a size class.

DNA: TGCGCCAGCAGCCCTACCCAGGCTAGCGGGAGTTACGAGCAGTACTTC; CDR3: CASSPTQASGSYEQYF; J: TRBJ2-7; D: TRBD2; size: -; V: TRBV4-1
DNA: TGTGCCAGCAGTGAAGAGGGTACCCCTCGGGGCTATGGCTACACCTTC; CDR3: CASSEEGTPRGYGYTF; J: TRBJ1-2; D: -; size: -; V: TRBV2
DNA: TGCGCCAGCAGCTTGGCCAGGGGGTCTAATGAAAAACTGTTTTTT; CDR3: CASSLARGSNEKLFF; J: TRBJ1-4; D: TRBD1; size: -; V: TRBV5-1
DNA: TGTGCCAGCAGTGGTGACTCGCCCTCCTACGAGCAGTACTTC; CDR3: CASSGDSPSYEQYF; J: TRBJ2-7; D: -; size: -; V: TRBV2
DNA: TGTGCCAGCAGTTTAAGAGGGTACGGTCAGCCCCAGCATTTT; CDR3: CASSLRGYGQPQHF; J: TRBJ1-5; D: -; size: -; V: TRBV28
DNA: TGTGCCAGCAGCGCGAGCGACGCCACAGATACGCAGTATTTT; CDR3: CASSASDATDTQYF; J: TRBJ2-3; D: -; size: -; V: TRBV5-4
DNA: TGTGCCAGCAGCAGATACAGGGGCCAGTACAATGAGCAGTTCTTC; CDR3: CASSRYRGQYNEQFF; J: TRBJ2-1; D: TRBD1; size: -; V: TRBV6-6
DNA: TGTGCCAGCAGCTCACAACAGGGATTGGACACTGAAGCTTTCTTT; CDR3: CASSSQQGLDTEAFF; J: TRBJ1-1; D: -; size: -; V: TRBV7-6
DNA: TGTGCCATCGGACCCCCCGGACCGTATGGCTACACCTTC; CDR3: CAIGPPGPYGYTF; J: TRBJ1-2; D: -; size: once; V: TRBV10-3
DNA: TGCGCCAGCAGCTTGGGGACAGGGATCCCCCACGAGCAGTACTTC; CDR3: CASSLGTGIPHEQYF; J: TRBJ2-7; D: TRBD1; size: once; V: TRBV5-1
DNA: TGCGCCAGCAGCAGGGAGCCATACCACGAGCAGTACTTC; CDR3: CASSREPYHEQYF; J: TRBJ2-7; D: -; size: -; V: TRBV4-1
DNA: TGTGCCAGCAGCTTAGAGGGGGTAGCGGGAGACCTCGAGCAGTACTTC; CDR3: CASSLEGVAGDLEQYF; J: TRBJ2-7; D: TRBD2; size: -; V: TRBV7-9
DNA: TGTGCCAGCAGCTTTGGGTCCCGGGGGGAGAATGAGCAGTTCTTC; CDR3: CASSFGSRGENEQFF; J: TRBJ2-1; D: TRBD2; size: -; V: TRBV7-9
DNA: TGTGCCAGCAGCCAAGATACCCGGGGCTACCGGTCCCAAGAGACCCAGTACTTC; CDR3: CASSQDTRGYRSQETQYF; J: TRBJ2-5; D: -; size: -; V: TRBV14
DNA: TGTGCCAGCAGCCAAGACAGGGGCTACGAGCAGTACTTC; CDR3: CASSQDRGYEQYF; J: TRBJ2-7; D: TRBD1; size: -; V: TRBV11-2
DNA: TGTGCCAGCAGCTTAATAGCGGACGGCGGGGAGCTGTTTTTT; CDR3: CASSLIADGGELFF; J: TRBJ2-2; D: -; size: once; V: TRBV7-9
DNA: TGTGCCAGCAGTTACGCAGGGGGCGGACTGAGTGGCTACACCTTC; CDR3: CASSYAGGGLSGYTF; J: TRBJ1-2; D: TRBD1; size: -; V: TRBV6-5
DNA: TGTGCCAGCAGCTCTCGACTAGTACCCTACGAGCAGTACTTC; CDR3: CASSSRLVPYEQYF; J: TRBJ2-7; D: -; size: -; V: TRBV7-9
DNA: TGTGCCAGCAGCTCCGGACAGGGCGAGCAGTACTTC; CDR3: CASSSGQGEQYF; J: TRBJ2-7; D: TRBD1; size: -; V: TRBV11-3
DNA: TGTGCCAGCAGTTTAGGGCCCGAAGCCTACGAGCAGTACTTC; CDR3: CASSLGPEAYEQYF; J: TRBJ2-7; D: -; size: -; V: TRBV28
DNA: TGTGCCATCAGTGAGAGGGGGCAGGCGGACTATGGCTACACCTTC; CDR3: CAISERGQADYGYTF; J: TRBJ1-2; D: TRBD1; size: -; V: TRBV10-3
DNA: TGTGCCAGTAGTATATCGGACAGGACCTACGAGCAGTACTTC; CDR3: CASSISDRTYEQYF; J: TRBJ2-7; D: TRBD1; size: once; V: TRBV19
DNA: TGTGCCAGCTCAGCCCCGGGACAGGGCCACTATGGCTACACCTTC; CDR3: CASSAPGQGHYGYTF; J: TRBJ1-2; D: TRBD1; size: -; V: TRBV18
DNA: TGTGCCAGCAGTTTAAGTTCCGGGGAGCTGTTTTTT; CDR3: CASSLSSGELFF; J: TRBJ2-2; D: -; size: -; V: TRBV27
DNA: TGTGCCAGCAGGCTGGGGGGATCGAACACTGAAGCTTTCTTT; CDR3: CASRLGGSNTEAFF; J: TRBJ1-1; D: -; size: -; V: TRBV27
DNA: TGTGCCAGCAGCTCCGGGACAGGAGACGAAAAACTGTTTTTT; CDR3: CASSSGTGDEKLFF; J: TRBJ1-4; D: TRBD1; size: -; V: TRBV2
DNA: TGTGCCAGCAGCCGTCTAGCGGGAGATTGGGAGCAGTACTTC; CDR3: CASSRLAGDWEQYF; J: TRBJ2-7; D: TRBD2; size: -; V: TRBV7-9
DNA: TGCGCCAGCAGTCCGACTAGCGGGAAATACAATGAGCAGTTCTTC; CDR3: CASSPTSGKYNEQFF; J: TRBJ2-1; D: TRBD2; size: -; V: TRBV10-2
DNA: TGTGCCACCAGCAGAGATGCCCCCCGGCGCAGGGGGGGAACAGATACGCAGTATTTT; CDR3: CATSRDAPRRRGGTDTQYF; J: TRBJ2-3; D: -; size: -; V: TRBV15
DNA: TGTGCCAGCAGGACCTCGTTTCTACGGGGACAACCCTCTGGGGCCAACGTCCTGACTTTC; CDR3: CASRTSFLRGQPSGANVLTF; J: TRBJ2-6; D: -; size: -; V: TRBV7-8
DNA: TGCAGCGTTGAATTATTTGGCGTGAACTATGGCTACACCTTC; CDR3: CSVELFGVNYGYTF; J: TRBJ1-2; D: -; size: -; V: TRBV29-1
DNA: TGTGCCAGCAGCTTATCCCGGCTAGCGGGAGTAGAGACCCAGTACTTC; CDR3: CASSLSRLAGVETQYF; J: TRBJ2-5; D: TRBD2; size: -; V: TRBV11-1
DNA: TGTGCCAGCAGCCCCAAGGCTAGCGGGAGTAATGAGCAGTTCTTC; CDR3: CASSPKASGSNEQFF; J: TRBJ2-1; D: TRBD2; size: -; V: TRBV7-6
DNA: TGTGCCAGCAGTTACCCCCGGGACGCCCACTATGGCTACACCTTC; CDR3: CASSYPRDAHYGYTF; J: TRBJ1-2; D: -; size: -; V: TRBV6-6
DNA: TGTGCCAGCAGTGCGGGACAGGGCTACGAGCAGTACTTC; CDR3: CASSAGQGYEQYF; J: TRBJ2-7; D: TRBD1; size: -; V: TRBV27
DNA: TGTGCCAGCAGCCCAGGACTCACAGATACGCAGTATTTT; CDR3: CASSPGLTDTQYF; J: TRBJ2-3; D: -; size: -; V: TRBV9
DNA: TGTGCCAGCAGCTTAACTACGGGAAATTCAGACGAGCAGTACTTC; CDR3: CASSLTTGNSDEQYF; J: TRBJ2-7; D: -; size: -; V: TRBV13
DNA: TGTGCCAGCTCTGGGTACACCGGGGAGCTGTTTTTT; CDR3: CASSGYTGELFF; J: TRBJ2-2; D: -; size: -; V: TRBV7-9
DNA: TGTGCCAGCAGTTCCCGGAGCGGGGTGAACACTGAAGCTTTCTTT; CDR3: CASSSRSGVNTEAFF; J: TRBJ1-1; D: -; size: once; V: TRBV27